The rows below give T cell receptor beta chains drawn from one sample of a study of cytomegalovirus exposure and HLA in healthy donors. This table comes from immunoSEQ multiplex PCR, and its TCRdb copy is limited to in-frame clones, with some not included. The sample has under 200,000 clones, about 80% seen once. Sequencing was performed on PBMCs. These receptors were obtained from a woman aged 25-40 years in good health and CMV-seropositive. The CDR3 runs from the conserved cysteine through the conserved F or W. A D gene is named only where the DNA matches it firmly. Not every row has a clone size; where given, it reads once, few, many or a size class.

cdr3_aa cdr3_nt clone_size v_call d_call j_call
CASSSQGQQETQYF TGCGCCAGCAGCTCCCAGGGACAGCAAGAGACCCAGTACTTC once TRBV5-1 TRBD1 TRBJ2-5
CASSLEGTVNTEAFF TGTGCCAGCAGCTTAGAAGGGACAGTGAACACTGAAGCTTTCTTT . TRBV7-9 TRBD1 TRBJ1-1
CASIGQGSYEQYF TGTGCCAGCATCGGGCAGGGCTCCTACGAGCAGTACTTC . TRBV6-1 . TRBJ2-7
CASSFSQVTDTQYF TGTGCCAGCAGCTTTTCACAAGTCACAGATACGCAGTATTTT . TRBV11-2 . TRBJ2-3
CASSLAGGKYEQYF TGTGCCAGCAGCTTGGCAGGGGGCAAGTACGAGCAGTACTTC once TRBV5-4 TRBD1 TRBJ2-7
CASSVRAGNTIYF TGTGCCAGCAGCGTACGGGCTGGAAACACCATATATTTT . TRBV9 . TRBJ1-3
CAWSVGLAGEETQYF TGTGCCTGGAGTGTGGGACTAGCGGGAGAAGAGACCCAGTACTTC once TRBV30 TRBD2 TRBJ2-5
CASSFARSEAFF TGTGCCAGCAGCTTCGCCAGGTCCGAAGCTTTCTTT . TRBV11-2 . TRBJ1-1
CASSLSGQNYGYTF TGTGCCAGCAGTTTATCGGGACAGAACTATGGCTACACCTTC . TRBV27 TRBD1 TRBJ1-2
CASSFQVSYEQYF TGTGCCAGCAGCTTCCAGGTCTCCTACGAGCAGTACTTC . TRBV7-2 . TRBJ2-7
CASSDSSGGADTQYF TGTGCCAGCAGTGACTCTAGCGGGGGGGCAGATACGCAGTATTTT . TRBV6-4 TRBD2 TRBJ2-3
CASSQDRQGAIYEQYF TGCGCCAGCAGCCAAGATCGGCAGGGGGCAATCTACGAGCAGTACTTC . TRBV4-3 TRBD1 TRBJ2-7
CASSQFSLGGTNSYEQYF TGCGCCAGCAGCCAATTCTCGCTGGGCGGGACCAACTCCTACGAGCAGTACTTC . TRBV4-3 . TRBJ2-7
CASSPGTGQSGANVLTF TGTGCCAGCAGCCCAGGGACAGGACAGTCTGGGGCCAACGTCCTGACTTTC . TRBV7-9 TRBD1 TRBJ2-6
CVIQGFYGYTF TGTGTCATACAGGGTTTTTATGGCTACACCTTC . TRBV30 . TRBJ1-2
CASSEVGLAAHNEQFF TGTGCCAGCAGTGAAGTGGGACTAGCGGCCCACAATGAGCAGTTCTTC . TRBV2 TRBD2 TRBJ2-1
CASSLPRLAPGELFF TGTGCCAGCAGCTTACCCCGACTAGCCCCCGGGGAGCTGTTTTTT . TRBV7-8 TRBD2 TRBJ2-2
CASSLTEETQYF TGTGCCAGCAGTTTGACAGAAGAGACCCAGTACTTC . TRBV2 . TRBJ2-5
CASSLAGGGYGYTF TGTGCCAGCAGCTTAGCTGGGGGCGGCTATGGCTACACCTTC . TRBV7-9 . TRBJ1-2
CASSEAWQRGGPETQYF TGTGCCAGCAGTGAAGCGTGGCAGCGGGGGGGCCCAGAGACCCAGTACTTC . TRBV6-1 TRBD2 TRBJ2-5
CASSSLAGTGIAEAFF TGTGCCAGCAGCTCATTAGCCGGGACAGGGATCGCTGAAGCTTTCTTT few TRBV11-2 TRBD1 TRBJ1-1
CASSDRGDEQYF TGTGCCAGTAGTGACAGGGGGGACGAGCAGTACTTC few TRBV19 TRBD1 TRBJ2-7
CASSLAYGDYEQYF TGTGCCAGCAGCTTAGCGTACGGAGACTACGAGCAGTACTTC . TRBV7-9 . TRBJ2-7
CASSQTGGSGTEAFF TGCGCCAGCAGCCAGACCGGGGGGTCGGGCACTGAAGCTTTCTTT . TRBV4-1 . TRBJ1-1
CASSNYTGRTEAFF TGTGCCAGTAGTAACTACACAGGGAGAACTGAAGCTTTCTTT . TRBV19 . TRBJ1-1
CASSRGLAGDEQYF TGTGCCAGCAGCCGCGGACTAGCGGGAGACGAGCAGTACTTC . TRBV5-4 TRBD2 TRBJ2-7
CASSMRESYEQYF TGTGCCAGCAGCATGAGGGAATCCTACGAGCAGTACTTC . TRBV27 . TRBJ2-7
CASSRLEGPRHEAFF TGTGCCAGCAGCCGGTTGGAGGGACCTAGACATGAAGCTTTCTTT . TRBV7-8 . TRBJ1-1
CASSTLAGGVPGGANVLTF TGTGCCAGCAGCACCCTAGCGGGGGGGGTCCCCGGTGGGGCCAACGTCCTGACTTTC . TRBV7-2 TRBD2 TRBJ2-6
CASSLLGANTEAFF TGCGCCAGCAGCTTGTTAGGGGCGAACACTGAAGCTTTCTTT . TRBV5-1 . TRBJ1-1
CASSQGLAGAFPSYEQYF TGTGCCAGCAGCCAGGGACTAGCGGGGGCCTTCCCTTCCTACGAGCAGTACTTC few TRBV4-2 TRBD2 TRBJ2-7
CASSPGTHRTQYF TGCGCCAGCTCTCCAGGAACACATCGGACGCAGTATTTT few TRBV5-1 . TRBJ2-3
CASSLVWSGGWYGYTF TGTGCCAGCAGCTTGGTTTGGTCAGGGGGCTGGTATGGCTACACCTTC . TRBV5-6 TRBD1 TRBJ1-2
CASSLSRQGLDGYTF TGTGCCAGCAGCTTGTCGCGACAGGGCCTCGATGGCTACACCTTC few TRBV5-4 TRBD1 TRBJ1-2
CASSILGEQGEAKETQYF TGTGCCAGCAGCATTCTAGGGGAACAGGGGGAGGCAAAGGAGACCCAGTACTTC once TRBV27 TRBD1 TRBJ2-5
CASSKGGGSYNEQFF TGTGCCAGTAGTAAGGGGGGGGGATCCTACAATGAGCAGTTCTTC . TRBV19 . TRBJ2-1
CASTSAGAFTEAFF TGCGCCAGCACCTCCGCAGGGGCGTTCACTGAAGCTTTCTTT . TRBV5-1 . TRBJ1-1
CASRGGNLYNSPLHF TGCGCCAGCAGGGGGGGGAATTTGTATAATTCACCCCTCCACTTT . TRBV5-1 . TRBJ1-6
CASSQFSGGLNNEQFF TGCGCCAGCAGCCAATTTAGCGGGGGGCTTAACAATGAGCAGTTCTTC . TRBV4-3 TRBD2 TRBJ2-1
CAISESPSGGPSSYEQYF TGTGCCATCAGTGAGTCGCCTAGCGGGGGGCCCAGCTCCTACGAGCAGTACTTC once TRBV10-3 TRBD2 TRBJ2-7
CASSLGADVAGQETQYF TGTGCCAGCAGCTTAGGGGCTGACGTAGCGGGGCAAGAGACCCAGTACTTC . TRBV11-3 TRBD2 TRBJ2-5
CASSMRQGPTDTQYF TGTGCCAGCAGCATGAGACAGGGGCCCACAGATACGCAGTATTTT . TRBV11-3 TRBD1 TRBJ2-3
CASSERRTGATSNQPQHF TGTGCCAGCAGTGAAAGGAGAACAGGGGCGACTAGCAATCAGCCCCAGCATTTT . TRBV6-1 TRBD1 TRBJ1-5
CASSLVSGNTEAFF TGTGCCAGCAGCTTAGTGTCAGGGAACACTGAAGCTTTCTTT . TRBV7-8 . TRBJ1-1
CASSYSRGDGYTF TGTGCCAGCAGCTATTCACGGGGTGATGGCTACACCTTC once TRBV7-9 . TRBJ1-2